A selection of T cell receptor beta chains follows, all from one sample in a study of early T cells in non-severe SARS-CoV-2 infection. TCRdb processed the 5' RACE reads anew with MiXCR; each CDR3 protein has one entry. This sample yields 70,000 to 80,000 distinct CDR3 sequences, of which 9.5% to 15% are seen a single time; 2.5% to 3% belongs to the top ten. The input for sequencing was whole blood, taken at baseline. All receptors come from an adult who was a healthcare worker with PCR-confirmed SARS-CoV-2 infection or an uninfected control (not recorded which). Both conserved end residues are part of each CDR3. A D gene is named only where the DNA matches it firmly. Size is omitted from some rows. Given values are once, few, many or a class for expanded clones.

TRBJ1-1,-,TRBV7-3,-,CASSLQVNTEAFF,TGTGCCAGCAGCCTACAGGTTAACACTGAAGCTTTCTTT
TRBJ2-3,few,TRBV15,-,CATSSMRIASTDTQYF,TGTGCCACCAGCTCCATGCGGATCGCTAGCACAGATACGCAGTATTTT
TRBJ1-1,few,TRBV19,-,CASSIQVEAFF,TGTGCCAGTAGTATCCAAGTTGAAGCTTTCTTT
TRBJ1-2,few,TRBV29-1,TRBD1,CSVVGQGVGYTF,TGCAGCGTTGTGGGACAGGGGGTTGGCTACACCTTC
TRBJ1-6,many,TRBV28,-,CASTDPGSSYNSPLHF,TGTGCCAGCACCGATCCAGGGAGCTCCTATAATTCACCCCTCCACTTT
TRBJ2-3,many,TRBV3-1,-,CASSQGDTQYF,TGTGCCAGCAGCCAAGGGGATACGCAGTATTTT
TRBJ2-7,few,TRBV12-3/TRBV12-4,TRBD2,CASSFPSGGIYEQYF,TGTGCCAGCAGTTTTCCTAGCGGGGGAATCTACGAGCAGTACTTC
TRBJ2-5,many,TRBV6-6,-,CASRTGAWYQETQYF,TGTGCCAGCAGAACGGGCGCCTGGTACCAAGAGACCCAGTACTTC
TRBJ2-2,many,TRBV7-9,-,CASSPQLSGELFF,TGTGCCAGCAGCCCCCAGTTGTCCGGGGAGCTGTTTTTT
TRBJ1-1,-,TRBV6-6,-,CASSFGVGGNTEAFF,TGTGCCAGCAGTTTCGGGGTAGGAGGGAACACTGAAGCTTTCTTT
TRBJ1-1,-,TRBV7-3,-,CASSLYGPPGTEAFF,TGTGCCAGCAGCTTATATGGGCCCCCGGGCACTGAAGCTTTCTTT
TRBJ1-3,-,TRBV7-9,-,CASSAGRSSGGSGNTIYF,TGTGCCAGCAGCGCCGGGCGTTCGTCGGGGGGCTCTGGAAACACCATATATTTT
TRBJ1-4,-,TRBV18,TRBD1,CASSPPWDRGNEKLFF,TGTGCCAGCTCACCCCCCTGGGACAGGGGGAATGAAAAACTGTTTTTT
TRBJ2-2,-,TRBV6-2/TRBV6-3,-,CASSYDWGAGELFF,TGTGCCAGCAGTTATGATTGGGGGGCCGGGGAGCTGTTTTTT
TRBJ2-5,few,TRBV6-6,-,CASSQAGQETQYF,TGTGCCAGCAGCCAGGCAGGGCAAGAGACCCAGTACTTC
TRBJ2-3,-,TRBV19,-,CASSQGGTDTQYF,TGTGCCAGTAGTCAGGGAGGCACAGATACGCAGTATTTT
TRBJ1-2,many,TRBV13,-,CASSYTGWTRIGYTF,TGTGCCAGCAGTTACACCGGGTGGACGAGAATTGGCTACACCTTC
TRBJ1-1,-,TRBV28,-,CASSLRQESFF,TGTGCCAGCAGTTTGAGGCAGGAGTCTTTCTTT
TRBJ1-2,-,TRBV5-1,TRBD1,CASSLDGQAYYGYTF,TGCGCCAGCAGCCTTGATGGACAGGCCTACTATGGCTACACCTTC
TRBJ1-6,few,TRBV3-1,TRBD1,CASSQGQGMSPLHF,TGTGCCAGCAGCCAAGGACAGGGAATGTCACCCCTCCACTTT
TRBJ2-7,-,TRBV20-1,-,CSADQGGSSYEQYF,TGCAGTGCTGATCAGGGGGGTAGCTCCTACGAGCAGTACTTC
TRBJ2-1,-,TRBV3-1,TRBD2,CASSRGLAGQNNEQFF,TGTGCCAGCAGCCGCGGACTAGCGGGGCAAAACAATGAGCAGTTCTTC
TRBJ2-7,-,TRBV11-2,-,CASSPRSPGDYEQYF,TGTGCCAGCAGCCCCAGGAGTCCTGGGGACTACGAGCAGTACTTC
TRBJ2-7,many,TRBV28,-,CASSLDGPREQYF,TGTGCCAGCAGTTTAGACGGTCCCCGCGAGCAGTACTTC
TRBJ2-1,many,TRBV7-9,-,CASSLGLLLYNEQFF,TGTGCCAGCAGCTTAGGACTTCTCTTATACAATGAGCAGTTCTTC
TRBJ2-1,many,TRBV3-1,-,CASSQEGEQFF,TGTGCCAGCAGCCAAGAAGGTGAGCAGTTCTTC
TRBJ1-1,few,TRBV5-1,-,CASSFESNTEAFF,TGCGCCAGCAGCTTCGAGTCGAACACTGAAGCTTTCTTT
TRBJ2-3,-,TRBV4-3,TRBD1,CASSQTYDRVGTDTQYF,TGCGCCAGCAGCCAAACGTACGACAGGGTAGGCACAGATACGCAGTATTTT
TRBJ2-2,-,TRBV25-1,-,CASSTWGQVGELFF,TGTGCCAGCAGTACGTGGGGGCAGGTCGGGGAGCTGTTTTTT
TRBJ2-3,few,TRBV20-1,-,CSARDGADPTDTQYF,TGCAGTGCTAGAGATGGGGCGGATCCCACAGATACGCAGTATTTT
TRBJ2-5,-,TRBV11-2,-,CASSSGGETQYF,TGTGCCAGCAGCTCTGGGGGAGAGACCCAGTACTTC
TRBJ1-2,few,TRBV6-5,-,CASSRPMRVGYTF,TGTGCCAGCAGTCGACCCATGAGGGTTGGCTACACCTTC
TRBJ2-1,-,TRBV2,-,CASSEYGFF,TGTGCCAGCAGTGAATATGGGTTCTTC
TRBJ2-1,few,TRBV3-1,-,CASSQAGSVNEQFF,TGTGCCAGCAGCCAAGCCGGTAGCGTCAATGAGCAGTTCTTC
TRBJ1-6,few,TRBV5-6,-,CASSLDGSRAGSPLHF,TGTGCCAGCAGCTTGGACGGGTCCAGGGCAGGTTCACCCCTCCACTTT
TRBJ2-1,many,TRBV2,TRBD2,CASTPRRSGSGVYYNEQFF,TGTGCCAGCACCCCCCGGCGATCGGGAAGCGGGGTTTATTACAATGAGCAGTTCTTC
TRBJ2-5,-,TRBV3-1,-,CASSPLSGTQETQYF,TGTGCCAGCAGCCCTTTAAGCGGAACCCAAGAGACCCAGTACTTC
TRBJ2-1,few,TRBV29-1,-,CSVGDSLQFF,TGCAGCGTCGGAGACAGTCTTCAGTTCTTC